This T cell receptor (beta chain) was observed in a study of blood T cell repertoires in COVID-19. Study-level information: From the United States, Italy and Spain came samples of acute and convalescent COVID-19. The analysed material was cDNA or gDNA that came from T cells, B-cell-depleted T cells, or PBMCs.

In the authors' workflow: Reference gene primers were amplified, and this amplification served to estimate nucleated cell counts. Generated by immunoSEQ multiplex PCR, the TCRdb table keeps only in-frame clones and is missing some. The D gene and trimming were derived from the DNA, and the V and J assignments and clone size from that table. The profile shows 140,000 or so clones, 60% to 85% of them singletons. This CDR3 spans 13 amino acids. Trimming took off 2 bases at V and 4 bases at J, with 8 bases between the two ends. Germline V gives CDR1 SGHTA, CDR2 FQGNSA. The chain links TRBV7-2 to TRBJ1-2, with D possibly being TRBD1 (6 bases). The clonotype comes from a man aged 45-65 years with active or convalescent COVID-19. The sample consisted of peripheral blood. This chain's CDR3 is CASSLRQVYGYTF. In nucleotides, the CDR3 is TGTGCCAGCAGCTTACGACAGGTCTATGGCTACACCTTC.